This T cell receptor (beta chain) was observed in a study of blood T cell repertoires in COVID-19. As handled by the study authors: Estimation of nucleated cell counts relied on the amplification of reference gene primers. The method was immunoSEQ multiplex PCR; TCRdb's version includes in-frame clones alone and lacks a portion of them. Clone size and the V and J calls come from that table; the DNA yielded D and trimming. Of approximately 59,000 clones in the sample, approximately 75% are singletons; the top ten hold about 31%. Germline assignment: CDR1 MGHDK and CDR2 SYGVNS. This CDR3 is built from 14 residues. Unmatched junction bases numbered 4, after V lost 2 bases and J lost 10 bases.

The sequenced sample was peripheral blood. This TCR came from a man in his 60s with COVID-19, enrolled during active disease. The genes are TRBV25-1 and TRBJ1-4, with 10 positions matching TRBD1. CDR3: CASSEGGTGAKLFF. The CDR3 DNA follows: TGTGCCAGCAGTGAAGGTGGGACAGGGGCAAAACTGTTTTTT.